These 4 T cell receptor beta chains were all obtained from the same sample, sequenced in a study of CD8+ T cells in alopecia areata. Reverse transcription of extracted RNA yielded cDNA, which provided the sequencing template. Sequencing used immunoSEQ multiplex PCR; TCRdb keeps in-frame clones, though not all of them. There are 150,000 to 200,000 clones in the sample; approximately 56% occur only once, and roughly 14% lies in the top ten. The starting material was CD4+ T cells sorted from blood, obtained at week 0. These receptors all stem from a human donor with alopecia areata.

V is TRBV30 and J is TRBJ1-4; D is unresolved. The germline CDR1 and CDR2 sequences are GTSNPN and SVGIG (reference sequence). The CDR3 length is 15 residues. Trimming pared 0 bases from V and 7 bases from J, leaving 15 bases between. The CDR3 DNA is TGTGCCTGGAGTGTAGGTCGGACCCGGTCTGAAAAACTGTTTTTT. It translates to CAWSVGRTRSEKLFF.

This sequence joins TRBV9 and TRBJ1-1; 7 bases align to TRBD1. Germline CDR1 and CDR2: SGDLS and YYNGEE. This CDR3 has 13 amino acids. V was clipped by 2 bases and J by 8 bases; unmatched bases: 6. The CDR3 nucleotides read TGTGCCAGCAGCGTTGGGACAGTCGGCGAAGCTTTCTTT. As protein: CASSVGTVGEAFF.

CDR3 sequence reads: CASSWAGVKETQYF. CDR3 bases: TGTGCCAGCAGCTGGGCAGGAGTAAAAGAGACCCAGTACTTC. This sequence joins TRBV7-9 and TRBJ2-5; D gene ambiguous. V lost 4 bases and J lost 3, with 12 bases in between. There are 14 residues in the CDR3. Germline lookup yields CDR1 SEHNR and CDR2 FQNEAQ (reference sequence).

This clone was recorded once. CDR3 in DNA: TGCGCCAGCAGCTCCGGGGGCCTGGGAAGTGAAGCTTTCTTT. It is translated as CASSSGGLGSEAFF. This chain joins TRBV5-1 and TRBJ1-1, with D maybe TRBD1 (6 bases). Trimming shortened V by 3 bases and J by 7 bases, and 16 bases separated the two germline ends. Germline V gene lookup returns CDR1 SGHRS and CDR2 YFSETQ. CDR3 size: 14 residues.